A single sample is the source of the 13 T cell receptor beta chains below, sequenced in a study of CD8 T cells in ankylosing spondylitis. TCRdb processed the 5' RACE reads anew with MiXCR; each CDR3 protein has one entry. This repertoire shows about 360,000 distinct CDR3 sequences, around 20% found once; its top ten account for about an eighth. Sequenced material: blood, either unsorted or a sorted T cell fraction (not recorded which). These receptors came from a male donor with ankylosing spondylitis or in good health (not recorded which).

J is TRBJ2-2 and V is TRBV12-5; D unclear. The V end lost 5 bases, the J end lost 8 bases, and 12 bases lay between the germline ends. CDR1 and CDR2 (germline): LGHNT, FRNRAP. The CDR3 runs to 13 residues. CDR3 nucleotide sequence: TGTGCTAGTGGTAATGCCCCTGGGGGGGAGCTGTTTTTT. Residues: CASGNAPGGELFF.

The genes are TRBV5-6 and TRBJ2-7; D may be TRBD1 or TRBD2 (5 bases each). The CDR3 consists of 13 residues. V lost 2 bases, J lost 5 bases, and 11 bases lay in between. Germline V gene lookup returns CDR1 SGHDT and CDR2 YYEEEE. CDR3 sequence: CASSFSGDDEQYF. The CDR3 nucleotides are TGTGCCAGCAGCTTTTCCGGGGACGACGAGCAGTACTTC.

V usage is TRBV20-1 and J usage is TRBJ2-2, with D perhaps matching TRBD1 (6 bases). CDR1 DFQATT and CDR2 SNEGSKA come from the germline V gene (reference sequence). Trimming took 6 bases from V and 2 from J, leaving 10 bases between them. The CDR3 extends over 13 amino acids. CDR3 protein: CSALGQNTGELFF. CDR3 coding DNA: TGCAGTGCCCTGGGACAAAACACCGGGGAGCTGTTTTTT.

Comment on this clonotype: A single base separates this from a much larger clone, so it may be a read error. The chain combines TRBV9 with TRBJ2-3; D is undetermined. In germline, CDR1 is SGDLS, CDR2 YYNGEE. CDR3 length: 12 residues. Trimming cost V 0 bases and J 4 bases, with 3 bases left between them. CDR3 sequence (DNA): TGTGCCAGCAGCGTAGTCGCAGATACGCAGTATTTT. Amino acids: CASSVVADTQYF.

The J gene is TRBJ2-1, the V gene TRBV4-1; no clear D gene. Germline V gives CDR1 MGHRA, CDR2 YSYEKL. This CDR3 contains 15 residues. With 2 bases removed from V and 3 bases from J, the gap between germline ends came to 11 bases. CDR3 sequence reads: CASSQLRPSYNEQFF. For the CDR3, the DNA is TGCGCCAGCAGCCAACTTCGGCCTAGCTACAATGAGCAGTTCTTC.

This clonotype was seen a few times. The CDR3 DNA reads as TGTGCCGATCGGGGCCAAGAGACCCAGTACTTC. Translation gives CADRGQETQYF. The chain employs TRBV2 and TRBJ2-5, with a weak D call TRBD2 (5 bases). There are 11 residues in the CDR3. V dropped 11 bases and J dropped 1 base, with 8 bases sitting between them. Germline-derived CDR1 and CDR2 are SNHLY and FYNNEI.

There are a few counts of this clonotype. The V gene is TRBV7-9, the J gene TRBJ2-3; D is perhaps TRBD1 (5 bases). The CDR3 spans 15 residues. The V end was cut by 5 bases, the J end by 4 bases, with 16 bases between. Germline V gives CDR1 SEHNR, CDR2 FQNEAQ (reference sequence). The CDR3 DNA follows: TGTGCCAGCAGCCCACGCGACAGCGTACCAGATACGCAGTATTTT. It is translated as CASSPRDSVPDTQYF.

This clonotype was counted between two and nine times. The V call is TRBV7-6, the J call TRBJ2-7, with D perhaps matching TRBD1 (6 bases). The germline V and J ends were trimmed by 7 bases and 9 bases, with 22 bases remaining between them. CDR1 and CDR2 from the germline V gene are SGHVS and FNYEAQ. This CDR3 spans 14 amino acids. The CDR3 is CASTPSKGEVRQYF. The DNA of the CDR3 is TGTGCCAGCACCCCCTCGAAGGGGGAAGTAAGGCAGTACTTC.

This clonotype was detected only a few times. This chain links TRBV29-1 with TRBJ2-7; 11 positions match TRBD2. With V trimmed by 1 base and J by 0 bases, 8 bases remained unmatched. The CDR3 has 17 amino acids. In germline, CDR1 is SQVTM, CDR2 ANQGSEA. This chain's CDR3 is CSVEGVAGGLHSYEQYF. CDR3 sequence (DNA): TGCAGCGTTGAAGGGGTAGCGGGGGGGCTTCACTCCTACGAGCAGTACTTC.

V is TRBV7-8 and J is TRBJ2-1; D possibly uses TRBD1 or TRBD2 (5 bases each). The CDR3 has 13 amino acids. Trimming cost V 10 bases and J 7 bases, with 17 bases left between them. CDR1 and CDR2 from the germline V gene are SGHVS and FQNEAQ. The CDR3 reads CATTAGSPNEQFF. In nucleotides, the CDR3 is TGTGCCACCACCGCAGGGAGTCCGAATGAGCAGTTCTTC. Full variable domain (remainder filled in from reference TRBV7-8 and TRBJ2-1): GAGVSQSPRYKVAKRGQDVALRCDPISGHVSLFWYQQALGQGPEFLTYFQNEAQLDKSGLPSDRFFAERPEGSVSTLKIQRTQQEDSAVYLCATTAGSPNEQFFGPGTRLTVL.

This clonotype occurred many times. CDR3: CASSLVREGYGYTF. The CDR3 nucleotides are TGTGCCAGCAGTTTGGTCCGGGAAGGCTATGGCTACACCTTC. This chain joins TRBV12-3 or TRBV12-4 and TRBJ1-2, with D hard to call. V was clipped by 3 bases and J by 4 bases, with 12 bases between them. This CDR3 is 14 amino acids long.

This clonotype has just a few counts. The genes are TRBV6-1 and TRBJ2-3; tentative D call: TRBD2 (6 bases). Germline loops: CDR1 MNHNS, CDR2 SASEGT. Trimming shortened V by 8 bases and J by 6 bases, and 21 bases separated the two germline ends. The CDR3 is made up of 15 amino acids. The CDR3 region has the DNA TGTGCCAGCTCAACCACCGGGGGTTTCAGGGATACGCAGTATTTT. Its translation is CASSTTGGFRDTQYF.

This clonotype was recorded a few times. This sequence joins TRBV12-5 and TRBJ2-1; D may be TRBD2 (7 bases). Germline CDR1 reads LGHNT; CDR2 reads FRNRAP. The CDR3 extends over 18 amino acids. V lost 0 bases to trimming and J lost 5 bases, with 20 bases between them. Here the CDR3 DNA reads TGTGCTAGTGGTTTGGTGAGGCGGGGGCACTACAAAGACAATGAGCAGTTCTTC. Translating gives CASGLVRRGHYKDNEQFF.